This T cell receptor beta chain derives from a study of blood T cell repertoires in COVID-19. Whole-study context: Italy, Spain and the United States were the sources of the convalescent and acute COVID-19 samples. Sources were T cells, B-cell-depleted T cells, or PBMCs; the material itself was cDNA or gDNA.

Under the authors' procedure: Amplifying reference gene primers gave estimates of nucleated cell counts. This table comes from immunoSEQ multiplex PCR, and its TCRdb copy is limited to in-frame clones, with some not included. The D gene and trimming were derived from the DNA, and the V and J assignments and clone size from that table. This table has 45,000 to 50,000 clones, over 80% appearing once. Sequencing input: peripheral blood. This receptor was taken from a man aged 45-65 years with acute or convalescent COVID-19.

The CDR3 here is CATTNARGVVDEQFF. The CDR3 DNA reads TGTGCCACCACCAACGCCCGGGGGGTGGTGGATGAGCAGTTCTTC. V gene TRBV25-1 combines with J gene TRBJ2-1; 7 bases align to TRBD2. The length of the CDR3 is 15 residues. The V and J ends lost 10 bases and 8 bases, in that order; junction bases with no gene match: 17. CDR1 is MGHDK and CDR2 is SYGVNS in the germline V gene. Full variable domain (remainder filled in from reference TRBV25-1 and TRBJ2-1): EADIYQTPRYLVIGTGKKITLECSQTMGHDKMYWYQQDPGMELHLIHYSYGVNSTEKGDLSSESTVSRIRTEHFPLTLESARPSHTSQYLCATTNARGVVDEQFFGPGTRLTVL.